Below, 3 T cell receptor beta chains from the same sample are listed, as sequenced in a study of T cell repertoires in cytomegalovirus infection (dated by TCRdb to between 2018 and 2021). Their specific antigens are unknown. This sample was sequenced with an Illumina HiSeq 1500. Through fastp at Q25 and MiXCR, TCRdb rebuilt clones from the public reads, retaining in-frame beta chains. When rows share a CDR3 protein, they turn into one entry using the most common DNA and genes. Across this sample there are 100,000 or so distinct CDR3 sequences, with over 40% seen only once. About two thirds of the sample comes from the top ten. The meaning of the sample's treatment or condition label: in vitro stimulation with specific CMV peptide epitopes to enrich CMV-specific T cells. The sample consisted of CD8+ T cells from cultured PBMCs, taken from culture after CMV antigen stimulation. These receptors originate from a human donor in good health (CMV status not recorded). Some clones in this sample may be carry-over from other donors' samples.

The genes are TRBV12-3 or TRBV12-4 and TRBJ2-5, with 10 bases fitting TRBD1. The V segment lost 3 bases and the J segment 7 bases; nucleotides outside the gene matches: 8. The CDR3 consists of 15 residues. This CDR3 is CASSFMTGGWGTQYF. The CDR3 coding sequence is TGTGCCAGCAGTTTTATGACAGGGGGCTGGGGGACCCAGTACTTC.

The chain combines TRBV7-8 with TRBJ2-5; 11 bases align to TRBD2. The CDR3 spans 16 residues. Per germline, CDR1 SGHVS and CDR2 FQNEAQ. The V segment lost 5 bases and the J segment 5 bases; nucleotides outside the gene matches: 10. In DNA form, the CDR3 reads TGTGCCAGCAGCCAAAGTAGCGGGGGGGCCGGGGAGACCCAGTACTTC. It specifies CASSQSSGGAGETQYF. Full variable domain (missing parts from reference TRBV7-8 and TRBJ2-5): GAGVSQSPRYKVAKRGQDVALRCDPISGHVSLFWYQQALGQGPEFLTYFQNEAQLDKSGLPSDRFFAERPEGSVSTLKIQRTQQEDSAVYLCASSQSSGGAGETQYFGPGTRLLVL.

V usage is TRBV28 and J usage is TRBJ2-5; D is perhaps TRBD2 (5 bases). The CDR3 has 12 residues. Germline CDR1 MDHEN, CDR2 SYDVKM. The germline V and J ends were trimmed by 6 bases and 3 bases, with 8 bases remaining between them. The CDR3 DNA reads as TGTGCCAGCAGCCGGGGTAAAGAGACCCAGTACTTC. Translation: CASSRGKETQYF.